This T cell receptor (beta chain) comes out of a study of blood T cell repertoires in COVID-19. Across the study: COVID-19 samples, acute and convalescent, were from the United States, Italy and Spain.

Germline assignment: CDR1 MNHEY and CDR2 SMNVEV (reference sequence). The CDR3 runs to 13 residues. V lost 3 bases, J lost 2 bases, and 7 bases lay in between. Regarding this clone: This CDR3 is also generated by other DNA sequences in the sample.

Data came from immunoSEQ multiplex PCR; TCRdb stores just in-frame clones and leaves some out. The sample shows a few hundred thousand clones, roughly 89% of them seen only once. The sequence came from a woman aged 45-65 years who had recovered from COVID-19. The chain carries TRBV27 and TRBJ1-2; D unclear. Sequenced material: PBMCs or T cells enriched from blood (not recorded which). The CDR3 sequence is CASSFGVNYGYTF. The CDR3 DNA is TGTGCCAGCAGTTTCGGTGTGAACTATGGCTACACCTTC.